What follows is one T cell receptor beta chain and its context. Antigen specificity is unknown. The protocol was immunoSEQ multiplex PCR, while the TCRdb copy is restricted to in-frame clones and leaves out a portion. Among about 89,000 clones listed, more than 90% were seen once. The CDR3 length is 16 residues. The V gene end was trimmed by 4 bases and the J gene end by 3 bases; junction bases not matched to a gene: 7. Germline V gene lookup returns CDR1 LNHDA and CDR2 SQIVND (reference sequence). This entry belongs to a study of graft-versus-host responses after intestinal transplantation. Sequencing was performed on unstimulated CD4+ T cells sorted from spleen or lymph node cells, taken before intestinal transplant. The gene calls are TRBV19 and TRBJ2-3; TRBD1 agrees at 10 bases. The TCR comes from a human donor who received an intestinal transplant. The CDR3 nucleotides are TGTGCCAGTAGTACCCAGGGACAGGGGATAACAGATACGCAGTATTTT. Its protein is CASSTQGQGITDTQYF. The whole variable domain, filled in from reference TRBV19 and TRBJ2-3, reads DGGITQSPKYLFRKEGQNVTLSCEQNLNHDAMYWYRQDPGQGLRLIYYSQIVNDFQKGDIAEGYSVSREKKESFPLTVTSAQKNPTAFYLCASSTQGQGITDTQYFGPGTRLTVL.